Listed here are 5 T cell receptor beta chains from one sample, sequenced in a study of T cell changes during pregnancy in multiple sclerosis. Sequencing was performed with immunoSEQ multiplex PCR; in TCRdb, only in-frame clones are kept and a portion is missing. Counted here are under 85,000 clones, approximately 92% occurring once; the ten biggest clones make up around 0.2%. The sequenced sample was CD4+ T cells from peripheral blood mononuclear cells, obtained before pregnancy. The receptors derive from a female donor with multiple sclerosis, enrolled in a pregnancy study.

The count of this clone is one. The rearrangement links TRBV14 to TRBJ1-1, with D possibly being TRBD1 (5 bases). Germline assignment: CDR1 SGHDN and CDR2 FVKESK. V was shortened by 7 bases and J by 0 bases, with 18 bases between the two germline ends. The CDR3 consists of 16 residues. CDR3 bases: TGTGCCAGCAACTCAGGGACTGCGGGAGTGAACACTGAAGCTTTCTTT. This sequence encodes CASNSGTAGVNTEAFF. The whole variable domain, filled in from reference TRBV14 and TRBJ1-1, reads EAGVTQFPSHSVIEKGQTVTLRCDPISGHDNLYWYRRVMGKEIKFLLHFVKESKQDESGMPNNRFLAERTGGTYSTLKVQPAELEDSGVYFCASNSGTAGVNTEAFFGQGTRLTVV.

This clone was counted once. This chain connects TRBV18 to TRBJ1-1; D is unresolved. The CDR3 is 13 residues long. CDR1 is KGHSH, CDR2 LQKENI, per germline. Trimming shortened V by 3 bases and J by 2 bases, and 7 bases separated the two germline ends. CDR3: CASSPSVNTEAFF. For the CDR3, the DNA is TGTGCCAGCTCACCCTCAGTAAACACTGAAGCTTTCTTT.

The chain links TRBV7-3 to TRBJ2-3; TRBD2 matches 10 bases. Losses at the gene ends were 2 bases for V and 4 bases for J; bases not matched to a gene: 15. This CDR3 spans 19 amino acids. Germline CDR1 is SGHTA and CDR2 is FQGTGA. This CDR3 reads CASSLPRTSGEREADTQYF. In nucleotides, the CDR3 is TGTGCCAGCAGCTTACCCCGAACTAGCGGGGAAAGGGAGGCAGATACGCAGTATTTT.

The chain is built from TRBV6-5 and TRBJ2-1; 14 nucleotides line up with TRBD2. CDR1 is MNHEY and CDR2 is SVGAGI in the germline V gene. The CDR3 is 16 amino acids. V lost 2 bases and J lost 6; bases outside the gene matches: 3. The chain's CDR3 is CASSYRTSGRLNEQFF. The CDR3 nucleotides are TGTGCCAGCAGTTACCGGACTAGCGGGAGGCTCAATGAGCAGTTCTTC.

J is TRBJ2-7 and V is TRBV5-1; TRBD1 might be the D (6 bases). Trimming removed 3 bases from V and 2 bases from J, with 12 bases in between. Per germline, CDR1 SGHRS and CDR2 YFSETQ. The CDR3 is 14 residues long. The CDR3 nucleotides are TGCGCCAGCAGCTCGAACCGGGACACCTACGAGCAGTACTTC. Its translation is CASSSNRDTYEQYF. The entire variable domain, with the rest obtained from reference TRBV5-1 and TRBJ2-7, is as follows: KAGVTQTPRYLIKTRGQQVTLSCSPISGHRSVSWYQQTPGQGLQFLFEYFSETQRNKGNFPGRFSGRQFSNSRSEMNVSTLELGDSALYLCASSSNRDTYEQYFGPGTRLTVT.